Listed below are T cell receptor beta chains from one sample, sequenced in a study of shared clonotypes between healthy human individuals. Only in-frame clones appear in the TCRdb table, and some are missing; sequencing was by immunoSEQ multiplex PCR. The sample shows roughly 400,000 clones, just over 95% of them seen only once. Sequenced input: memory CD8+ T cells sorted from blood. Receptor source: a man aged 25 to 40 in good health. Both conserved end residues are part of each CDR3. D genes are given only for firm matches. Expanded clones are given a class, and other clones once, few, many or no size at all.

cdr3_aa,cdr3_nt,clone_size,d_call,j_call,v_call
CASSYDSRQSSYNEQFF,TGTGCCAGCAGCTACGACTCTCGACAGAGCTCCTACAATGAGCAGTTCTTC,.,.,TRBJ2-1,TRBV7-3
CASSIGGQGVYEQYF,TGTGCCAGTAGTATCGGAGGGCAGGGAGTCTACGAGCAGTACTTC,.,.,TRBJ2-7,TRBV19
CAWRSDLRKGSPLHF,TGTGCCTGGAGATCGGATCTGAGAAAGGGTTCACCCCTCCACTTT,.,.,TRBJ1-6,TRBV30
CASSARLAGPEQYF,TGTGCCAGCAGTGCCAGACTAGCGGGACCCGAGCAGTACTTC,.,TRBD2,TRBJ2-7,TRBV2
CASSGLHSIETQYF,TGTGCCAGTAGTGGCCTTCACTCGATCGAGACCCAGTACTTC,once,.,TRBJ2-5,TRBV19
CASSLPTGLAGGLDTQYF,TGTGCCAGCAGCTTACCGACGGGACTAGCGGGAGGGTTGGATACGCAGTATTTT,.,TRBD2,TRBJ2-3,TRBV11-1
CATTIFGPLNQPQHF,TGTGCCACCACTATATTCGGACCGCTCAATCAGCCCCAGCATTTT,.,.,TRBJ1-5,TRBV6-6
CASSLGLAGVAGELFF,TGCGCCAGCAGCTTGGGGCTAGCGGGAGTCGCCGGGGAGCTGTTTTTT,.,TRBD2,TRBJ2-2,TRBV5-1
CASSMDGGVADTQYF,TGTGCCAGCAGCATGGATGGTGGGGTGGCAGATACGCAGTATTTT,.,.,TRBJ2-3,TRBV9
CAISADSSYGYTF,TGTGCCATCAGTGCCGACTCTTCCTATGGCTACACCTTC,.,.,TRBJ1-2,TRBV10-3
CATTGGDQPQHF,TGCGCCACCACAGGGGGGGATCAGCCCCAGCATTTT,.,TRBD1,TRBJ1-5,TRBV10-2
CASKGGSDTQYF,TGTGCCAGCAAGGGAGGTTCAGATACGCAGTATTTT,.,.,TRBJ2-3,TRBV28
CASSLRNQGNQPQHF,TGTGCCAGCAGTTTAAGAAACCAGGGGAATCAGCCCCAGCATTTT,.,.,TRBJ1-5,TRBV28
CASSEVWGSGGELFF,TGTGCCAGCAGTGAAGTTTGGGGAAGTGGCGGGGAGCTGTTTTTT,.,.,TRBJ2-2,TRBV6-1
CASSPAVGTDTQYF,TGTGCCAGCAGCCCCGCAGTGGGCACAGATACGCAGTATTTT,.,.,TRBJ2-3,TRBV5-6
CASSPRTGEAFF,TGTGCCAGCAGCCCCCGGACAGGGGAAGCTTTCTTT,.,TRBD1,TRBJ1-1,TRBV9
CASSITSRTDTQYF,TGTGCCAGTAGTATTACCTCTCGCACAGATACGCAGTATTTT,.,.,TRBJ2-3,TRBV19
CASGPGDNTGELFF,TGCGCCAGCGGCCCAGGGGATAACACCGGGGAGCTGTTTTTT,.,.,TRBJ2-2,TRBV5-1
CASSWANEQFF,TGTGCCAGCAGCTGGGCCAATGAGCAGTTCTTC,.,.,TRBJ2-1,TRBV5-6
CASSLIPGHCAFF,TGTGCCAGCAGCCTAATACCGGGACATTGTGCTTTCTTT,.,.,TRBJ1-1,TRBV5-6
CASSYSGSGPNYGYTF,TGTGCCAGCAGTTACTCGGGTTCAGGTCCTAACTATGGCTACACCTTC,.,.,TRBJ1-2,TRBV6-5
CASSIRTSGSRFTSGEQYF,TGTGCCAGTAGTATCCGGACTAGCGGGAGTAGGTTCACATCGGGGGAGCAGTACTTC,.,TRBD2,TRBJ2-7,TRBV19
CAISEYSGSKGNEQFF,TGTGCCATCAGCGAGTATAGCGGGAGCAAAGGGAATGAGCAGTTCTTC,.,TRBD2,TRBJ2-1,TRBV10-3
CASSTRTSGPAGELFF,TGTGCCAGCAGCACACGGACTAGCGGTCCGGCCGGGGAGCTGTTTTTT,.,TRBD2,TRBJ2-2,TRBV11-3
CASSQDWGAGNSYEQYF,TGTGCCAGCAGCCAAGATTGGGGGGCAGGGAACTCCTACGAGCAGTACTTC,.,.,TRBJ2-7,TRBV4-2
CASSQDRSVEQYF,TGTGCCAGCAGCCAAGATCGGTCGGTAGAGCAGTACTTC,.,.,TRBJ2-7,TRBV4-2
CASSVRGAGGVDNEQFF,TGTGCCAGCAGTGTCCGGGGAGCGGGAGGCGTGGACAATGAGCAGTTCTTC,.,TRBD2,TRBJ2-1,TRBV6-1
CASRNDRVLNQPQHF,TGTGCCAGCAGGAACGACAGGGTGCTTAATCAGCCCCAGCATTTT,.,TRBD1,TRBJ1-5,TRBV2
CASSFGLAGGTSTDTQYF,TGCGCCAGCAGCTTCGGACTAGCGGGAGGGACTAGCACAGATACGCAGTATTTT,.,TRBD2,TRBJ2-3,TRBV5-1
CASTLAVVVRGEQYF,TGTGCCAGCACCCTGGCCGTCGTGGTGAGGGGCGAGCAGTACTTC,.,.,TRBJ2-7,TRBV6-1
CASSLRWQPQHF,TGTGCCAGTAGTCTAAGGTGGCAGCCCCAGCATTTT,.,.,TRBJ1-5,TRBV19
CAARRDSSYEQYF,TGTGCCGCACGCCGGGACAGTTCCTACGAGCAGTACTTC,.,TRBD1,TRBJ2-7,TRBV10-3
CASSLGPSGNTIYF,TGTGCCAGCAGCTTGGGCCCCTCTGGAAACACCATATATTTT,once,.,TRBJ1-3,TRBV5-4
CASSEALGFQPQHF,TGTGCCAGCAGTGAAGCGCTAGGTTTTCAGCCCCAGCATTTT,.,.,TRBJ1-5,TRBV2
CASSLAGGTQYF,TGTGCCAGCAGCTTGGCGGGAGGGACCCAGTACTTC,.,TRBD2,TRBJ2-5,TRBV5-6
CASSPQGAARETQYF,TGTGCCAGCAGTCCACAGGGGGCCGCCAGAGAGACCCAGTACTTC,.,TRBD1,TRBJ2-5,TRBV2
CASSAGQGDTIYF,TGTGCCAGCAGCGCCGGACAGGGTGACACCATATATTTT,once,TRBD1,TRBJ1-3,TRBV7-3
CASSLGGTQETQYF,TGTGCCAGCAGCTTAGGGGGGACTCAAGAGACCCAGTACTTC,.,.,TRBJ2-5,TRBV7-2
CASSPSYEQYF,TGTGCCAGCAGCCCTTCCTACGAGCAGTACTTC,.,.,TRBJ2-7,TRBV2
CASSGGYQETQYF,TGTGCCAGCAGTGGCGGGTACCAGGAGACCCAGTACTTC,.,.,TRBJ2-5,TRBV2
CASSFGAGTTRPYEQYF,TGTGCCAGCAGCTTCGGGGCTGGGACAACAAGACCCTACGAGCAGTACTTC,.,.,TRBJ2-7,TRBV11-2
CASSYSMRNGNIQYF,TGTGCCAGCAGTTACTCGATGCGTAATGGAAACATTCAGTACTTC,.,.,TRBJ2-4,TRBV6-5
CASSIPGTSGKSSTDTQYF,TGTGCCAGCAGCATTCCCGGGACTAGCGGGAAGTCTAGCACAGATACGCAGTATTTT,.,.,TRBJ2-3,TRBV21-1
CASSLYVADYEQYF,TGTGCCAGCAGCTTATATGTTGCCGACTACGAGCAGTACTTC,.,.,TRBJ2-7,TRBV7-2
CASSPTGGHLNTEAFF,TGTGCCAGCAGCCCCACGGGCGGACACTTGAACACTGAAGCTTTCTTT,.,.,TRBJ1-1,TRBV5-4
CASSQSYEQFF,TGCGCCAGCAGCCAAAGTTATGAGCAGTTCTTC,.,.,TRBJ2-1,TRBV4-1
CASSPGLGSYEQYF,TGCGCCAGCAGCCCAGGACTGGGCTCCTACGAGCAGTACTTC,.,.,TRBJ2-7,TRBV5-1
CAISDRDRGWSYEQYF,TGTGCCATCAGTGATCGAGACAGGGGTTGGTCCTACGAGCAGTACTTC,.,TRBD1,TRBJ2-7,TRBV10-3
CASSFGEETQYF,TGTGCCAGCAGTTTCGGGGAAGAGACCCAGTACTTC,.,.,TRBJ2-5,TRBV28
CASHLWVGEKLFF,TGTGCCAGTCACCTTTGGGTAGGCGAAAAACTGTTTTTT,.,.,TRBJ1-4,TRBV2